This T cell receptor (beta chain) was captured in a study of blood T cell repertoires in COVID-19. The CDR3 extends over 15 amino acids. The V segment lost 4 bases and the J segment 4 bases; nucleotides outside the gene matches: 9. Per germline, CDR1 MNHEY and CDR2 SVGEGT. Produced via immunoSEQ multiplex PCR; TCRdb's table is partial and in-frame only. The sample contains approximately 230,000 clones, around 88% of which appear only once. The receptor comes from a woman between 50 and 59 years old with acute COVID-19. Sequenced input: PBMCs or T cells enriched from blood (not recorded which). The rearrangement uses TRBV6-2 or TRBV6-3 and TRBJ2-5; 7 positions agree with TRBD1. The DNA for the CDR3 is TGTGCCAGCAGTTCAGAAAGACAGGGACCAGAGACCCAGTACTTC. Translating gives CASSSERQGPETQYF.